Below are 12 T cell receptor beta chains sequenced from a single sample in a study of shared clonotypes between healthy human individuals. The protocol was immunoSEQ multiplex PCR, while the TCRdb copy is restricted to in-frame clones and leaves out a portion. This sample carries some 2,500,000 clones, over 85% of them seen once, and the ten largest clones take 0.35% to 0.45%. Sequences were obtained from naive CD4+ T cells from PBMCs. Documented subset: CD45RA+ positively selected. Every receptor here comes from a man aged 18 to 29 in good health. Some clones in this sample may be carry-over from other donors' samples.

This clone appeared once. The chain employs TRBV4-2 and TRBJ1-1; D possibly corresponds to TRBD1 (5 bases). The CDR3 length is 15 residues. Germline V lookup: CDR1 LGHNA, CDR2 YNFKEQ. V was trimmed by 2 bases and J by 3 bases, leaving 13 bases between them. CDR3 bases: TGTGCCAGCAGCCAATTGGGCAGGGAGGACACTGAAGCTTTCTTT. Its protein product is CASSQLGREDTEAFF.

The gene calls are TRBV5-1 and TRBJ1-1; D is unresolved. V was pared by 3 bases and J by 0 bases, with 12 bases between. The CDR3 runs to 15 residues. From germline, CDR1 is SGHRS and CDR2 YFSETQ. The CDR3 DNA reads TGCGCCAGCAGCTGGGCCGGACTTATGAACACTGAAGCTTTCTTT. Its translation: CASSWAGLMNTEAFF.

This clone appeared a single time. CDR3 DNA sequence: TGTGCCTGGGCGGGGGGAAGTTCACCCCTCCACTTT. Protein sequence: CAWAGGSSPLHF. V and J are TRBV30 and TRBJ1-6, with D maybe TRBD1 (5 bases). This CDR3 comprises 12 residues. The germline V gene has CDR1 GTSNPN and CDR2 SVGIG (reference sequence). V gave up 5 bases and J gave up 9 bases, with 11 bases separating them.

Concerning this clone itself: Other DNA sequences of this sample code for an identical CDR3. The chain has TRBV4-2 and TRBJ2-7, with TRBD2 matching over 12 bases. The CDR3 covers 15 residues. The ends lost 3 bases at V and 2 bases at J; junction bases unmatched: 2. CDR1 is LGHNA, CDR2 YNFKEQ, per germline. The CDR3: CASSQGLAGAYEQYF. The CDR3 nucleotides are TGTGCCAGCAGCCAGGGACTAGCGGGTGCCTACGAGCAGTACTTC.

The chain joins TRBV6-1 to TRBJ2-7, with D tentatively TRBD2 (6 bases). Germline V gives CDR1 MNHNS, CDR2 SASEGT. The CDR3 runs to 14 residues. The V end lost 3 bases, the J end lost 0 bases, and 9 bases lay between the germline ends. The CDR3 bases are TGTGCCAGCAGTGATGGGGGGAGCTCCTACGAGCAGTACTTC. Its protein product is CASSDGGSSYEQYF.

As to this clone: The identical CDR3 is also encoded by other nucleotide sequences in the sample. The CDR3 loop reads CASSVTVQETQYF. Here the CDR3 DNA reads TGCGCCAGCAGCGTGACGGTCCAAGAGACCCAGTACTTC. The chain employs TRBV5-1 and TRBJ2-5, with D uncertain. The CDR3 spans 13 residues. The V end was cut by 4 bases, the J end by 1 base, with 8 bases between. Germline lookup yields CDR1 SGHRS and CDR2 YFSETQ.

The V and J genes are TRBV4-1 and TRBJ2-7, with TRBD2 matching 10 bases. Germline trimming cut 4 bases from V and 5 bases from J; bases unmatched to any gene: 14. The length of the CDR3 is 17 residues. CDR1 is MGHRA, CDR2 YSYEKL, per germline. The DNA for the CDR3 is TGCGCCAGCAGCCTGCTGGGCAGCGGCCTAGCGGGGGACGAGCAGTACTTC. It translates to CASSLLGSGLAGDEQYF.

This clone was seen just once. The chain employs TRBV19 and TRBJ1-4, with D uncertain. CDR1 LNHDA and CDR2 SQIVND come from the germline V gene (reference sequence). The CDR3 loop spans 17 amino acids. Deletions cut 0 bases from V and 4 bases from J, with 15 bases between. This CDR3 reads CASSIDRAGPSNEKLFF. Here the CDR3 DNA reads TGTGCCAGTAGTATAGATCGGGCGGGCCCTAGTAATGAAAAACTGTTTTTT. Filled out from reference TRBV19 and TRBJ1-4, the complete variable domain reads DGGITQSPKYLFRKEGQNVTLSCEQNLNHDAMYWYRQDPGQGLRLIYYSQIVNDFQKGDIAEGYSVSREKKESFPLTVTSAQKNPTAFYLCASSIDRAGPSNEKLFFGSGTQLSVL.

This clone occurred once. The CDR3 loop is CASSQDLRTPGNQPQHF. The CDR3 region has the DNA TGCGCCAGCAGCCAAGATCTTCGGACACCGGGCAATCAGCCCCAGCATTTT. This chain links TRBV4-1 with TRBJ1-5, with D possibly being TRBD1 (5 bases). Trimming shortened V by 0 bases and J by 2 bases, and 14 bases separated the two germline ends. Germline V gives CDR1 MGHRA, CDR2 YSYEKL. The CDR3 has 17 amino acids.

The CDR3 is CASRMDRGGTQYF. For the CDR3, the DNA is TGTGCCAGCAGGATGGACAGGGGCGGTACGCAGTATTTT. The chain joins TRBV7-2 to TRBJ2-3; 9 positions agree with TRBD1. The CDR3 runs to 13 residues. V was clipped by 6 bases and J by 8 bases; unmatched bases: 6. Germline loops: CDR1 SGHTA, CDR2 FQGNSA.

The gene calls are TRBV28 and TRBJ2-1; the match to TRBD2 covers 8 bases. Trimming cost V 4 bases and J 7 bases; bases outside gene matches: 15. Germline V gene lookup returns CDR1 MDHEN and CDR2 SYDVKM. The CDR3 has 17 residues. This CDR3 is CASSSPRGSGSLNEQFF. The CDR3 nucleotides read TGTGCCAGCAGTTCACCCCGAGGGAGCGGGAGTTTAAATGAGCAGTTCTTC.

The chain has TRBV27 and TRBJ2-1, with TRBD1 matching 10 bases. Germline V lookup: CDR1 MNHEY, CDR2 SMNVEV (reference sequence). With V trimmed by 5 bases and J by 2 bases, 3 bases remained unmatched. The CDR3 totals 15 residues. The CDR3 DNA follows: TGTGCCAGCAGTCCGGGGACAGGGGCCTACAATGAGCAGTTCTTC. This encodes CASSPGTGAYNEQFF.